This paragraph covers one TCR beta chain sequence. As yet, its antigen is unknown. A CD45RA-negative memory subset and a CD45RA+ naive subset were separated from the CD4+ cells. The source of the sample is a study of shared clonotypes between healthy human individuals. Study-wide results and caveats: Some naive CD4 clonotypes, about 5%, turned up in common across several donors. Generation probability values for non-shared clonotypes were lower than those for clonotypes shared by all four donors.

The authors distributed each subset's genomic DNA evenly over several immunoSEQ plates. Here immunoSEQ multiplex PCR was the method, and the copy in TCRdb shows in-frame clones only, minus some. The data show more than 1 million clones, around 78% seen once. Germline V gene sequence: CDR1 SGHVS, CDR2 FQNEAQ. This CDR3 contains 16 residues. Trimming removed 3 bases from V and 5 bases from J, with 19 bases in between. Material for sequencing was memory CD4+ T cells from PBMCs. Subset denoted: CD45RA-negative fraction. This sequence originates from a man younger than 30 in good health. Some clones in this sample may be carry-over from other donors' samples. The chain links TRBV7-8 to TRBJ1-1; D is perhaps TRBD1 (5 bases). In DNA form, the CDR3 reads TGTGCCAGCAGCTTTCCCCCGACAGTCCGGGGAACTGAAGCTTTCTTT. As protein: CASSFPPTVRGTEAFF.